The present entry profiles one T cell receptor (beta chain) with its context. Its antigen is undetermined. These data come from a study of graft-versus-host responses after intestinal transplantation. The germline V gene has CDR1 MNHNS and CDR2 SASEGT. Trimming pared 4 bases from V and 0 bases from J, leaving 19 bases between. This CDR3 region has 18 residues. Libraries were prepared by immunoSEQ multiplex PCR; TCRdb keeps only in-frame clonotypes and omits some of them. The top ten clones hold 0.15% to 0.2% of a sample with 75,000 to 100,000 clones, 92% of them seen once. Sequenced here: unstimulated CD4+ T cells sorted from spleen or lymph node cells, sampled before intestinal transplant. V gene TRBV6-1 combines with J gene TRBJ2-1; no clear D. This TCR was sampled from a human donor who received an intestinal transplant. The CDR3 protein is CASSGRRGSISSYNEQFF. Written as DNA, the CDR3 is TGTGCCAGCAGTGGCCGACGAGGTTCCATCAGCTCCTACAATGAGCAGTTCTTC.